These 24 T cell receptor beta chains were sequenced from one sample in a study of cytomegalovirus exposure and HLA in healthy donors. The study ran its PCR with 60 Vbeta and 13 Jbeta primers. Produced via immunoSEQ multiplex PCR; TCRdb's table is partial and in-frame only. This sample has about 120,000 clones, with nearly 80% found just once. The sample taken for sequencing was PBMCs. All receptors come from a woman in her 30s in good health and CMV-seronegative.

The chain joins TRBV6-5 to TRBJ1-1; D not resolved. Trimming removed 5 bases from V and 5 bases from J, with 15 bases in between. The CDR3 contains 14 residues. Germline-derived CDR1 and CDR2 are MNHEY and SVGAGI. This CDR3 reads CASSTVFGNTEAFF. CDR3 bases: TGTGCCAGCAGTACGGTTTTCGGGAATACTGAAGCTTTCTTT.

The rearrangement uses TRBV7-2 and TRBJ1-2; the D gene is possibly TRBD1 (5 bases). The CDR3 has 13 amino acids. The V gene lost 8 bases and the J gene lost 4 bases, with 14 bases spanning the gap. The germline V gene encodes CDR1 SGHTA and CDR2 FQGNSA. The CDR3 bases are TGTGCCAGCCGGTCCGGGACTATCTATGGCTACACCTTC. Residues: CASRSGTIYGYTF.

The chain joins TRBV13 to TRBJ2-7, with D maybe TRBD1 (6 bases). V was trimmed by 4 bases and J by 2 bases, leaving 12 bases between them. The CDR3 contains 14 residues. CDR1 and CDR2 from the germline V gene are PRHDT and FYEKMQ (reference sequence). CDR3 sequence reads: CASSSRQETYEQYF. The CDR3 DNA follows: TGTGCCAGCAGCTCCCGACAGGAGACCTACGAGCAGTACTTC.

The chain is built from TRBV14 and TRBJ1-2, with D possibly matching TRBD1 (6 bases). The CDR3 spans 14 residues. V gave up 3 bases and J gave up 4 bases, with 12 bases separating them. Looked up from germline, CDR1 is SGHDN and CDR2 is FVKESK. CDR3 nucleotides: TGTGCCAGCAGCCAGGTACAGGGCCTCTATGGCTACACCTTC. Its translation: CASSQVQGLYGYTF.

V and J are TRBV5-1 and TRBJ2-5, with 8 bases that match TRBD2. The ends lost 4 bases at V and 3 bases at J; junction bases unmatched: 8. From germline, CDR1 is SGHRS and CDR2 YFSETQ. The CDR3 length is 15 residues. The CDR3 protein is CASSQRGGIEETQYF. CDR3 nucleotide sequence: TGCGCCAGCAGCCAACGGGGGGGAATTGAAGAGACCCAGTACTTC.

This clone has a handful of counts. This chain joins TRBV5-1 and TRBJ1-2; D perhaps matches TRBD1 (6 bases). The CDR3 is made up of 13 amino acids. The germline gives CDR1 SGHRS, CDR2 YFSETQ. V was cut by 5 bases and J by 5 bases, with 13 bases left in between. The DNA for the CDR3 is TGCGCCAGCAGTTCAGGGGTGGAGTATGGCTACACCTTC. Translating gives CASSSGVEYGYTF.

This CDR3 is CSAVTGGTSEAFF. The CDR3 coding sequence is TGCAGCGCTGTGACAGGGGGCACGTCTGAAGCTTTCTTT. The genes are TRBV29-1 and TRBJ1-1; 10 bases align to TRBD1. V lost 7 bases, J lost 6 bases, and 8 bases stayed unmatched. CDR1 and CDR2 from the germline V gene are SQVTM and ANQGSEA. This CDR3 has 13 residues.

The rearrangement links TRBV28 to TRBJ1-2; a possible D gene is TRBD1 (6 bases). Trimming shortened V by 6 bases and J by 4 bases, and 18 bases separated the two germline ends. The germline V gene has CDR1 MDHEN and CDR2 SYDVKM. The CDR3 consists of 15 residues. The CDR3 loop is CASSKAGAILYGYTF. The CDR3 coding sequence is TGTGCCAGCAGCAAGGCGGGGGCCATTCTCTATGGCTACACCTTC.

V gene TRBV4-1 combines with J gene TRBJ2-4, with TRBD2 matching over 13 bases. This CDR3 spans 18 amino acids. The ends lost 0 bases at V and 4 bases at J; junction bases unmatched: 6. In germline, CDR1 is MGHRA, CDR2 YSYEKL. CDR3 amino acids: CASSQERTSGRGKNIQYF. CDR3 bases: TGCGCCAGCAGCCAAGAACGGACTAGCGGGAGAGGTAAAAACATTCAGTACTTC.

The gene calls are TRBV7-9 and TRBJ1-4; no firm D call. Trimming shortened V by 3 bases and J by 8 bases, and 13 bases separated the two germline ends. CDR3 length equals 14 residues. From germline, CDR1 is SEHNR and CDR2 FQNEAQ (reference sequence). Here the CDR3 reads CASSFKDSTEKLFF. The CDR3 region has the DNA TGTGCCAGCAGCTTCAAGGATAGCACCGAAAAACTGTTTTTT.

The chain joins TRBV5-4 to TRBJ2-1; 12 bases match TRBD2. Trimming took 5 bases from V and 5 from J; bases not matched to a gene: 5. This CDR3 spans 15 amino acids. The germline CDR1 and CDR2 sequences are SGHNT and YYREEE (reference sequence). CDR3 sequence: CASSQLAGGHNEQFF. In DNA, the CDR3 is TGTGCCAGCAGTCAACTAGCGGGAGGCCACAATGAGCAGTTCTTC.

This clone was recorded a few times. The rearrangement uses TRBV4-1 and TRBJ1-2; D is unclear. This CDR3 comprises 14 residues. Trimming left V 7 bases short and J 3 bases short, with 15 bases between. Germline CDR1 and CDR2: MGHRA and YSYEKL. CDR3 coding DNA: TGCGCCAGCACCTTGGGAGTGACGGACTATGGCTACACCTTC. Protein: CASTLGVTDYGYTF.

The chain carries TRBV6-5 and TRBJ1-1; TRBD1 aligns across 9 bases. Unmatched junction bases numbered 5, after V lost 5 bases and J lost 1 base. This CDR3 contains 15 residues. The germline gives CDR1 MNHEY, CDR2 SVGAGI. CDR3 DNA sequence: TGTGCCAGCAGTCCGGACAGGGGATGGAACACTGAAGCTTTCTTT. Its translation: CASSPDRGWNTEAFF.

This clone was found a few times. The rearrangement uses TRBV11-2 and TRBJ1-3; TRBD1 might be the D (5 bases). Germline values: CDR1 SGHAT, CDR2 FQNNGV. Trimming removed 1 base from V and 0 bases from J, with 19 bases in between. This CDR3 has 19 amino acids. CDR3 amino acids: CASSLGPYRKLHSGNTIYF. DNA for the CDR3: TGTGCCAGCAGCTTAGGGCCGTACAGGAAACTACACTCTGGAAACACCATATATTTT.

This chain links TRBV10-3 with TRBJ2-7; D is possibly TRBD1 (5 bases). Germline assignment: CDR1 ENHRY and CDR2 SYGVKD. Trimming cost V 3 bases and J 2 bases, with 8 bases left between them. This CDR3 comprises 13 residues. The CDR3 nucleotides are TGTGCCATCAGTGATCAGGGAACCTACGAGCAGTACTTC. It translates to CAISDQGTYEQYF.

The rearrangement uses TRBV29-1 and TRBJ1-1, with 9 nucleotides matching TRBD1. Losses at the gene ends were 6 bases for V and 3 bases for J; bases not matched to a gene: 8. The CDR3 is made up of 14 amino acids. From germline, CDR1 is SQVTM and CDR2 ANQGSEA. The CDR3 reads CSVPTGTGYTEAFF. The CDR3 region has the DNA TGCAGCGTCCCGACCGGGACAGGGTACACTGAAGCTTTCTTT.

This clone occurred a few times. The chain recombines TRBV7-2 with TRBJ1-5; D not certain. CDR3 length: 15 amino acids. CDR1 SGHTA and CDR2 FQGNSA come from the germline V gene. Trimming cost V 3 bases and J 4 bases, with 13 bases left between them. CDR3 amino acids: CASSFLHAGNQPQHF. The CDR3 DNA is TGTGCCAGCAGCTTTCTTCATGCCGGTAATCAGCCCCAGCATTTT.

The CDR3 DNA reads as TGTGCCAGCACCCTGACAGGGAGCACTGAAGCTTTCTTT. Amino acid sequence: CASTLTGSTEAFF. The V and J genes are TRBV2 and TRBJ1-1, with 7 bases fitting TRBD1. Trimming removed 7 bases from V and 4 bases from J; junction bases left unmatched: 6. CDR1 SNHLY and CDR2 FYNNEI come from the germline V gene. CDR3 length: 13 amino acids.

In nucleotides, the CDR3 is TGTGCCAGCAGCGAATGGGGGGGACAGGGGATGAACACTGAAGCTTTCTTT. Residues: CASSEWGGQGMNTEAFF. This rearrangement joins TRBV7-2 to TRBJ1-1; 10 bases match TRBD1. The CDR3 has 17 residues. The germline V gene encodes CDR1 SGHTA and CDR2 FQGNSA. With V trimmed by 5 bases and J by 0 bases, 9 bases remained unmatched.

The table lists this clone with a few counts. The genes are TRBV4-3 and TRBJ1-2; 7 bases are shared with TRBD1. CDR3 length equals 16 residues. CDR1 is LGHNA and CDR2 is YSLEER in the germline V gene. V shed 4 bases, J shed 5 bases, and the junction held 13 bases outside the gene matches. For the CDR3, the DNA is TGCGCCAGCAGCCCTTCAAGTACAGTCAGGGGGTATGGCTACACCTTC. This sequence encodes CASSPSSTVRGYGYTF.

The genes are TRBV30 and TRBJ1-6, with 9 bases aligning to TRBD1. Germline CDR1 GTSNPN, CDR2 SVGIG (reference sequence). This CDR3 region has 13 residues. The V segment lost 6 bases and the J segment 7 bases; nucleotides outside the gene matches: 4. The CDR3 loop reads CACGGQGNSPLHF. The CDR3 coding sequence is TGTGCCTGTGGGGGACAGGGAAATTCACCCCTCCACTTT.

This rearrangement joins TRBV19 to TRBJ2-7, with 11 bases fitting TRBD1. J was trimmed by 3 bases and V by 3 bases; bases with no gene match: 4. Germline V CDR1 and CDR2: LNHDA, SQIVND (reference sequence). This CDR3 contains 15 residues. CDR3 DNA sequence: TGTGCCAGTAGTATTCGGACAGGGGGCGTCTACGAGCAGTACTTC. It translates to CASSIRTGGVYEQYF.

There are a few counts of this clone. This rearrangement joins TRBV6-5 to TRBJ1-6; possibly TRBD1 for D (5 bases). Trimming cost V 2 bases and J 5 bases, with 10 bases left between them. The germline gives CDR1 MNHEY, CDR2 SVGAGI. There are 15 residues in the CDR3. Here the CDR3 reads CASSYPHRHNSPLHF. For the CDR3, the DNA is TGTGCCAGCAGTTACCCACACAGGCATAATTCACCCCTCCACTTT.

This chain joins TRBV15 and TRBJ2-2; 7 bases are shared with TRBD2. With 5 bases clipped from V and 6 bases from J, the junction kept 12 bases outside the gene matches. CDR1 and CDR2 from the germline V gene are LNHNV and YYDKDF (reference sequence). The CDR3 consists of 16 residues. CDR3 bases: TGTGCCACCAGCCCCCCCCCGGGGGAGGGTTCCGGGGAGCTGTTTTTT. Translating it yields CATSPPPGEGSGELFF.